This is a list of T cell receptor beta chains from one sample in a study of OX40 agonist ivuxolimab in advanced cancers. Profiling relied on immunoSEQ multiplex PCR, and the TCRdb table lists in-frame clones only, not all of them. The sample lists 55,000 to 85,000 clones; 85% were seen once. The sequencing here drew on CD4+ or CD8+ T cells sorted from blood, taken in a trial of the OX40 agonist ivuxolimab. Every receptor here comes from an adult with an advanced solid tumor such as melanoma, head and neck, liver or kidney cancer. The CDR3 runs from the conserved cysteine through the conserved F or W. The D gene is left open where the match is weak. The listing skips clone size in some rows; elsewhere it reads once, few, many or a size class.

CDR3aa | CDR3nt | abundance | j_gene | d_gene | v_gene
CASSMGGVRGGYTF | TGTGCCAGTAGTATGGGCGGGGTTCGAGGAGGCTACACCTTC | - | TRBJ1-2 | - | TRBV19
CASSYSGTGARGYTF | TGTGCCAGCAGTTACTCGGGGACAGGGGCGAGGGGCTACACCTTC | - | TRBJ1-2 | TRBD1 | TRBV6-5
CASSESPRIGKLFF | TGCGCCAGCAGTGAGTCCCCGCGAATTGGAAAACTGTTTTTT | - | TRBJ1-4 | - | TRBV10-1
CASSLAMGTVRNTIYF | TGTGCCAGCAGCTTAGCGATGGGGACCGTGAGAAACACCATATATTTT | - | TRBJ1-3 | - | TRBV7-2
CASSPGVGTEAFF | TGTGCCAGCTCACCGGGGGTTGGCACTGAAGCTTTCTTT | - | TRBJ1-1 | - | TRBV18
CASSEGELYEQYF | TGTGCCAGCAGCGAGGGGGAACTCTACGAGCAGTACTTC | few | TRBJ2-7 | - | TRBV9
CASSLVQNTEAFF | TGTGCCAGCAGCTTAGTTCAGAACACTGAAGCTTTCTTT | - | TRBJ1-1 | - | TRBV7-8
CASSVAGGYNEQFF | TGTGCCAGCAGTGTGGCGGGGGGATACAATGAGCAGTTCTTC | - | TRBJ2-1 | TRBD2 | TRBV25-1
CASSRGGPRVDYEQYF | TGTGCCAGTAGTAGGGGGGGGCCTCGGGTAGACTACGAGCAGTACTTC | - | TRBJ2-7 | - | TRBV19
CSVKDYTKNIQYF | TGCAGCGTTAAAGATTACACCAAAAACATTCAGTACTTC | - | TRBJ2-4 | - | TRBV29-1
CASSRDRGQQFF | TGTGCCAGCAGTCGGGACAGGGGCCAGCAGTTCTTC | - | TRBJ2-1 | TRBD1 | TRBV5-4
CASSRERGRIGSYQPQHF | TGCGCCAGCAGCCGCGAGCGGGGAAGGATTGGGAGCTATCAGCCCCAGCATTTT | - | TRBJ1-5 | - | TRBV23-1
CASSPGQSYGYTF | TGTGCCAGCAGCCCGGGACAGAGCTATGGCTACACCTTC | - | TRBJ1-2 | TRBD1 | TRBV11-2
CASSGDSPSGANVLTF | TGCGCCAGCTCAGGGGACTCCCCCTCTGGGGCCAACGTCCTGACTTTC | - | TRBJ2-6 | - | TRBV5-1
CASSFSQSGYGYTF | TGTGCCAGCAGCTTCTCGCAAAGTGGGTATGGCTACACCTTC | - | TRBJ1-2 | - | TRBV5-6
CASSLGGQGGTEAFF | TGTGCCAGCAGCTTGGGGGGACAGGGGGGTACTGAAGCTTTCTTT | - | TRBJ1-1 | TRBD1 | TRBV5-4
CASGLGQVLQETQYF | TGTGCTAGTGGTTTGGGACAGGTCCTCCAAGAGACCCAGTACTTC | - | TRBJ2-5 | - | TRBV12-5
CSVGRAAFF | TGCAGCGTTGGAAGGGCGGCTTTCTTT | - | TRBJ1-1 | - | TRBV29-1
CASSSSRFSSTDTQYF | TGTGCCAGCAGCTCATCTCGATTTAGTAGCACAGATACGCAGTATTTT | - | TRBJ2-3 | - | TRBV7-9
CASSFPLGGTEDTSRDEKLFF | TGTGCCAGCAGTTTTCCCTTAGGGGGTACTGAGGATACGAGTAGGGATGAAAAACTGTTTTTT | - | TRBJ1-4 | - | TRBV27
CASTQEQGEAFF | TGTGCCAGCACACAAGAACAGGGTGAAGCTTTCTTT | few | TRBJ1-1 | - | TRBV2
CASSLEVRINEKLFF | TGTGCCAGCAGCTTAGAAGTCAGGATTAATGAAAAACTGTTTTTT | - | TRBJ1-4 | - | TRBV7-2
CASTLVAGGTTEAFF | TGTGCCAGCACTCTAGTGGCAGGGGGCACCACTGAAGCTTTCTTT | - | TRBJ1-1 | TRBD1 | TRBV7-2
CASSRQPPTGATIYEQYF | TGTGCCAGTAGCCGACAACCCCCGACAGGGGCCACGATCTACGAGCAGTACTTC | - | TRBJ2-7 | TRBD1 | TRBV19
CASSRSGDSYNEQFF | TGTGCCAGCAGCCGGAGCGGTGACTCCTACAATGAGCAGTTCTTC | - | TRBJ2-1 | - | TRBV7-8
CASSRTAYGNTIYF | TGTGCCAGCAGCCGAACAGCGTATGGAAACACCATATATTTT | - | TRBJ1-3 | - | TRBV7-9
CATSRAGGYTEAFF | TGTGCCACCAGCAGAGCTGGGGGTTACACTGAAGCTTTCTTT | - | TRBJ1-1 | - | TRBV15
CASSFLAGGTDTQYF | TGCGCCAGCAGCTTCCTAGCGGGGGGAACAGATACGCAGTATTTT | - | TRBJ2-3 | TRBD2 | TRBV5-1
CASSVDLDGPAGNEQFF | TGTGCCAGCAGCGTAGATCTTGATGGGCCAGCTGGAAATGAGCAGTTCTTC | - | TRBJ2-1 | - | TRBV9
CARSSRLAGEISTDTQYF | TGTGCCAGAAGCTCAAGACTAGCGGGGGAGATAAGCACAGATACGCAGTATTTT | few | TRBJ2-3 | TRBD2 | TRBV5-3
CASRDRGPGELFF | TGTGCCAGTCGGGACAGGGGGCCCGGGGAGCTGTTTTTT | - | TRBJ2-2 | TRBD1 | TRBV19
CASSYSRYNEQFF | TGTGCCAGCAGTTATTCCAGGTACAATGAGCAGTTCTTC | - | TRBJ2-1 | - | TRBV6-5
CASSYWGRATDTQYF | TGTGCCAGCAGTTACTGGGGGCGCGCCACAGATACGCAGTATTTT | - | TRBJ2-3 | - | TRBV6-6
CASSQLLEAGEQFF | TGCGCCAGCAGCCAACTCCTCGAGGCGGGGGAGCAGTTCTTC | - | TRBJ2-1 | - | TRBV4-3
CASSPREGGTYSNQPQHF | TGTGCCAGCTCACCACGGGAAGGGGGGACTTATAGCAATCAGCCCCAGCATTTT | - | TRBJ1-5 | - | TRBV18
CASSWLTMNTEAFF | TGTGCCAGCAGCTGGCTGACAATGAACACTGAAGCTTTCTTT | few | TRBJ1-1 | - | TRBV7-2
CASSLRDRGPYEQYF | TGTGCCAGCAGCTTGAGGGACAGAGGCCCCTACGAGCAGTACTTC | - | TRBJ2-7 | TRBD1 | TRBV7-2
CASSELTGGVYGYTF | TGCGCCAGCAGTGAATTAACAGGTGGTGTGTATGGCTACACCTTC | few | TRBJ1-2 | - | TRBV10-2
CASSFLGTRQAYTDTQYF | TGTGCCAGCAGCTTTCTTGGTACCCGACAGGCTTACACAGATACGCAGTATTTT | - | TRBJ2-3 | - | TRBV7-2
CASSLRQDGEQFF | TGTGCCAGCAGCTTGAGGCAGGACGGTGAGCAGTTCTTC | - | TRBJ2-1 | - | TRBV7-2